Listed below are T cell receptor beta chains from one sample, sequenced in a study of T-cell reconstitution after alpha-beta-depleted transplantation in children. Each CDR3 protein is one row after TCRdb ran MiXCR on the PCR reads. This table has about 340,000 distinct CDR3 sequences, roughly 14% appearing once. Source: PBMCs, taken from the stem cell graft. The receptors derive from a human donor who donated a stem cell graft to a child with Fanconi anemia. The CDR3 runs from the conserved cysteine through the conserved F or W. The D gene is left open where the match is weak. Where a row states a size, it is once, few, many or the class of an expanded clone; other rows omit it.

d_gene: NA
v_gene: TRBV20-1
j_gene: TRBJ2-1
abundance: many
CDR3nt: TGCAGTACAACGGGGCCAAGCTACAATGAGCAGTTCTTC
CDR3aa: CSTTGPSYNEQFF

d_gene: NA
v_gene: TRBV20-1
j_gene: TRBJ1-1
abundance: many
CDR3nt: TGCAGTGCTAGATCCCCCTTGGAGACTGAAGCTTTCTTT
CDR3aa: CSARSPLETEAFF

d_gene: NA
v_gene: TRBV6-2/TRBV6-3
j_gene: TRBJ1-1
abundance: few
CDR3nt: TGTGCCAGCATGTTACGTGGTGAAGCTTTCTTT
CDR3aa: CASMLRGEAFF

d_gene: TRBD1
v_gene: TRBV6-2/TRBV6-3
j_gene: TRBJ2-7
abundance: NA
CDR3nt: TGTGCCAGCAGACCCTGGACAGGGAAATCCTACGAGCAGTACTTC
CDR3aa: CASRPWTGKSYEQYF

d_gene: NA
v_gene: TRBV25-1
j_gene: TRBJ2-1
abundance: NA
CDR3nt: TGTGCCAGCAGTTACCGCAGGGGGGCTTACAATGAGCAGTTCTTC
CDR3aa: CASSYRRGAYNEQFF

d_gene: TRBD1
v_gene: TRBV18
j_gene: TRBJ2-3
abundance: few
CDR3nt: TGTGCCAGCTCACTTTCCCCGACAGGGTACACAGATACGCAGTATTTT
CDR3aa: CASSLSPTGYTDTQYF

d_gene: NA
v_gene: TRBV27
j_gene: TRBJ2-4
abundance: few
CDR3nt: TGTGCCAGCAAGGATTTGAAGAGACTAGCCAAAAACATTCAGTACTTC
CDR3aa: CASKDLKRLAKNIQYF

d_gene: NA
v_gene: TRBV10-3
j_gene: TRBJ1-2
abundance: once
CDR3nt: TGTGCCACACGAGACGGAAAGAATAACTATGGCTACACCTTC
CDR3aa: CATRDGKNNYGYTF

d_gene: TRBD1
v_gene: TRBV7-9
j_gene: TRBJ2-5
abundance: NA
CDR3nt: TGTGCCAGCAGCTCCCGACAGGGGAAAGGGATTGTGGAGACCCAGTACTTC
CDR3aa: CASSSRQGKGIVETQYF

d_gene: NA
v_gene: TRBV5-5
j_gene: TRBJ2-4
abundance: NA
CDR3nt: TGTGCCAGCAGCTCTGGGCTGGCTGGGAACATTCAGTACTTC
CDR3aa: CASSSGLAGNIQYF

d_gene: NA
v_gene: TRBV5-1
j_gene: TRBJ2-5
abundance: few
CDR3nt: TGCGCCAGCAGCTTGGCCGGGCAGGGGGAGACCCAGTACTTC
CDR3aa: CASSLAGQGETQYF

d_gene: NA
v_gene: TRBV5-1
j_gene: TRBJ2-2
abundance: many
CDR3nt: TGCGCCAGCAGCTTGTCCCCAGGGAATGCCGGGGAGCTGTTTTTT
CDR3aa: CASSLSPGNAGELFF

d_gene: NA
v_gene: TRBV25-1
j_gene: TRBJ1-1
abundance: NA
CDR3nt: TGTGCCAGCAGTGAATATGGGGCAGGGGATTCCCACACTGAAGCTTTCTTT
CDR3aa: CASSEYGAGDSHTEAFF

d_gene: NA
v_gene: TRBV12-3/TRBV12-4
j_gene: TRBJ2-3
abundance: NA
CDR3nt: TGTGCCAGCACCCCCGGCCGGGGGGCCGATACGCAGTATTTT
CDR3aa: CASTPGRGADTQYF

d_gene: TRBD2
v_gene: TRBV20-1
j_gene: TRBJ2-5
abundance: NA
CDR3nt: TGCAGTGCTAGATACGGGGGGGTACAAGAGACCCAGTACTTC
CDR3aa: CSARYGGVQETQYF

d_gene: NA
v_gene: TRBV29-1
j_gene: TRBJ2-7
abundance: NA
CDR3nt: TGCAGCGTTTATACCAGCGACAGGCCCTACGAGCAGTACTTC
CDR3aa: CSVYTSDRPYEQYF

d_gene: NA
v_gene: TRBV4-3
j_gene: TRBJ2-1
abundance: many
CDR3nt: TGCGCCAGCAGCCAGGCCAGTTCCTACAATGAGCAGTTCTTC
CDR3aa: CASSQASSYNEQFF

d_gene: TRBD1
v_gene: TRBV11-2
j_gene: TRBJ2-4
abundance: NA
CDR3nt: TGTGCCAGCAGCTTCGGGCAGGGGGACATTCAGTACTTC
CDR3aa: CASSFGQGDIQYF

d_gene: TRBD2
v_gene: TRBV20-1
j_gene: TRBJ2-2
abundance: few
CDR3nt: TGCAGTGCTAGTGGGGGGGGAGGCGGGGAGCTGTTTTTT
CDR3aa: CSASGGGGGELFF

d_gene: TRBD2
v_gene: TRBV12-3/TRBV12-4
j_gene: TRBJ2-3
abundance: NA
CDR3nt: TGTGCCAGTCAACTTCTTAGCGGGGGCACAGATACGCAGTATTTT
CDR3aa: CASQLLSGGTDTQYF

d_gene: NA
v_gene: TRBV20-1
j_gene: TRBJ1-6
abundance: few
CDR3nt: TGCAGTGCCCCGCGGGGGGAGATAAATAATTCACCCCTCCACTTT
CDR3aa: CSAPRGEINNSPLHF

d_gene: TRBD2
v_gene: TRBV11-2
j_gene: TRBJ2-3
abundance: few
CDR3nt: TGTGCCAGCAGCTATAGCGGGGGCCTTAAAGGAGATACGCAGTATTTT
CDR3aa: CASSYSGGLKGDTQYF

d_gene: NA
v_gene: TRBV10-3
j_gene: TRBJ2-1
abundance: many
CDR3nt: TGTGCCATGTCAGGTGGGGCAGTTCAGGATGAGCAGTTCTTC
CDR3aa: CAMSGGAVQDEQFF

d_gene: TRBD1
v_gene: TRBV15
j_gene: TRBJ2-7
abundance: many
CDR3nt: TGTGCCACCAGCAGGGCAAAGACGACAGGGTCCTACGAGCAGTACTTC
CDR3aa: CATSRAKTTGSYEQYF

d_gene: TRBD2
v_gene: TRBV9
j_gene: TRBJ2-1
abundance: NA
CDR3nt: TGTGCCAGCAGCTCCCTCCCAATTAGCGGGAGCTCCTACAATGAGCAGTTCTTC
CDR3aa: CASSSLPISGSSYNEQFF

d_gene: TRBD2
v_gene: TRBV9
j_gene: TRBJ2-3
abundance: NA
CDR3nt: TGTGCCAGCAGCCCTGGACTAGCGGGGTATACGCAGTATTTT
CDR3aa: CASSPGLAGYTQYF

d_gene: TRBD1
v_gene: TRBV5-1
j_gene: TRBJ1-1
abundance: few
CDR3nt: TGCGCCAGCAGCTTGGTAGGGGGACAGCTGAACACTGAAGCTTTCTTT
CDR3aa: CASSLVGGQLNTEAFF

d_gene: NA
v_gene: TRBV4-3
j_gene: TRBJ1-1
abundance: NA
CDR3nt: TGCGCCAGCAGCCAAGATTGGCCAGGACTCACTGAAGCTTTCTTT
CDR3aa: CASSQDWPGLTEAFF

d_gene: NA
v_gene: TRBV5-6
j_gene: TRBJ2-2
abundance: NA
CDR3nt: TGTGCCAGCAGGTCAGAACACGGGGAGCTGTTTTTT
CDR3aa: CASRSEHGELFF

d_gene: NA
v_gene: TRBV10-1
j_gene: TRBJ1-1
abundance: many
CDR3nt: TGCGCCAGCAGTGAGGCAGGGCGAGCTTTCTTT
CDR3aa: CASSEAGRAFF

d_gene: TRBD1
v_gene: TRBV5-1
j_gene: TRBJ2-2
abundance: NA
CDR3nt: TGCGCCAGTCAGACAGGGATTAGCACCGGGGAGCTGTTTTTT
CDR3aa: CASQTGISTGELFF

d_gene: NA
v_gene: TRBV12-3/TRBV12-4
j_gene: TRBJ2-1
abundance: once
CDR3nt: TGTGCCAGCAGTTTATTCGGGACAAGTAGATACAATGAGCAGTTCTTC
CDR3aa: CASSLFGTSRYNEQFF

d_gene: TRBD2
v_gene: TRBV9
j_gene: TRBJ2-2
abundance: NA
CDR3nt: TGTGCCAGCAGCGTAAGCCTAGCGGGCGGGGAGCTGTTTTTT
CDR3aa: CASSVSLAGGELFF

d_gene: NA
v_gene: TRBV2
j_gene: TRBJ2-1
abundance: NA
CDR3nt: TGTGCCGGCGTTTTAGGGACCGGGTACAATGAGCAGTTCTTC
CDR3aa: CAGVLGTGYNEQFF

d_gene: NA
v_gene: TRBV4-3
j_gene: TRBJ1-3
abundance: NA
CDR3nt: TGCGCCAGCAGCCAAGATATTGGAAACACCATATATTTT
CDR3aa: CASSQDIGNTIYF

d_gene: NA
v_gene: TRBV5-1
j_gene: TRBJ1-2
abundance: many
CDR3nt: TGCGCCAGCAGCTTAGAAAGGTTCTACTATGGCTACACCTTC
CDR3aa: CASSLERFYYGYTF

d_gene: NA
v_gene: TRBV5-1
j_gene: TRBJ2-1
abundance: few
CDR3nt: TGCGCCAGCAGCGTTGACCCGGAGAGGGAGCAGTTCTTC
CDR3aa: CASSVDPEREQFF

d_gene: TRBD1
v_gene: TRBV10-2
j_gene: TRBJ1-5
abundance: NA
CDR3nt: TGCGCCAGCAGAGGACAGGGGGCGAACGGCTTTGATCAGCCCCAGCATTTT
CDR3aa: CASRGQGANGFDQPQHF

d_gene: NA
v_gene: TRBV27
j_gene: TRBJ2-2
abundance: NA
CDR3nt: TGTACCAGCAGTACCGCATGGGCCACCGGGGAGCTGTTTTTT
CDR3aa: CTSSTAWATGELFF

d_gene: NA
v_gene: TRBV10-3
j_gene: TRBJ1-1
abundance: NA
CDR3nt: TGTGCTACAAAAAAAGGTTGGGAGAAAAGATTACCGGACACTGAAGCTTTCTTT
CDR3aa: CATKKGWEKRLPDTEAFF

d_gene: TRBD1
v_gene: TRBV24-1
j_gene: TRBJ2-3
abundance: many
CDR3nt: TGTGCCACCGAACAGGGGGATACGCAGTATTTT
CDR3aa: CATEQGDTQYF

d_gene: NA
v_gene: TRBV6-4
j_gene: TRBJ1-2
abundance: NA
CDR3nt: TGTGCCAGCAGCCACGACTCGCTTGGCTACACCTTC
CDR3aa: CASSHDSLGYTF

d_gene: TRBD2
v_gene: TRBV9
j_gene: TRBJ2-3
abundance: NA
CDR3nt: TGTGCCAGCAGCTCCGGGACTAGCGGGGGGAGGGGGACAGATACGCAGTATTTT
CDR3aa: CASSSGTSGGRGTDTQYF

d_gene: NA
v_gene: TRBV6-5
j_gene: TRBJ1-3
abundance: many
CDR3nt: TGTGCCAGCAAGGACGGGGACACCATATATTTT
CDR3aa: CASKDGDTIYF

d_gene: NA
v_gene: TRBV28
j_gene: TRBJ1-2
abundance: NA
CDR3nt: TGTGCCAGCAGTTTGTCAACGGGTGGCTACACCTTC
CDR3aa: CASSLSTGGYTF

d_gene: NA
v_gene: TRBV29-1
j_gene: TRBJ2-1
abundance: few
CDR3nt: TGCAGCGTTGGAGGGCGGAGCTCCTACAATGAGCAGTTCTTC
CDR3aa: CSVGGRSSYNEQFF

d_gene: TRBD2
v_gene: TRBV20-1
j_gene: TRBJ2-1
abundance: few
CDR3nt: TGCAGTGCTACTCAACTAGCGGGGCGTCCCGATGAGCAGTTCTTC
CDR3aa: CSATQLAGRPDEQFF

d_gene: TRBD2
v_gene: TRBV7-9
j_gene: TRBJ2-3
abundance: NA
CDR3nt: TGTGCCAGCAGCTTTACCGGGGGGGGAGATACGCAGTATTTT
CDR3aa: CASSFTGGGDTQYF